The T cell receptor (beta chain) described here comes from a study of T cell responses to AZD1222 COVID-19 vaccine. On this clone itself: Its antigen is undetermined.

Whole-study results and caveats: Reportedly, nearly half of unique spike TCRs recognized epitopes outside B.1.351/B.1.1.7 mutations. White British donors predominated, females outnumbered males, and clonal diversity was possibly underestimated.

There are 14 residues in the CDR3. Germline CDR1 SEHNR, CDR2 FQNEAQ (reference sequence). V lost 4 bases to trimming and J lost 4 bases, with 13 bases between them. The table came from immunoSEQ multiplex PCR; TCRdb's copy has only in-frame clones and leaves some out. The data show some 120,000 clones, with about nine tenths seen just once and 7.5% to 8% held by the top ten. The starting material was peripheral blood, obtained on day 0 of AZD1222 vaccination. The chain has TRBV7-9 and TRBJ1-1; D remains unclear. The source of this sequence is an adult in good health. The CDR3 region is CASSSQRVSTEAFF. The CDR3 coding sequence is TGTGCCAGCAGCTCTCAAAGGGTGAGCACTGAAGCTTTCTTT.